This TCR beta chain was captured in a study of cytomegalovirus exposure and HLA in healthy donors. General study results and limits: Rare TCR sequences predominated, though certain public TCRs were found in many donors.

CDR1 SEHNR and CDR2 FQNEAQ come from the germline V gene (reference sequence). This CDR3 comprises 15 residues. V lost 5 bases, J lost 3 bases, and 7 bases stayed unmatched. Profiled with immunoSEQ multiplex PCR; TCRdb holds only in-frame clones, not every one. Of about 73,000 clones detected, over 85% appear once; the ten largest clones hold about 4.1%. Remarks on this clone: Its antigen is still unknown.

This TCR came from a woman younger than 35 in good health and CMV-seropositive. Sequenced material: PBMCs. This chain uses TRBV7-9 with TRBJ1-1, with 9 bases matching TRBD1. CDR3 sequence reads: CASSREQGAHTEAFF. In DNA form, the CDR3 reads TGTGCCAGCAGCCGAGAACAGGGGGCGCACACTGAAGCTTTCTTT.